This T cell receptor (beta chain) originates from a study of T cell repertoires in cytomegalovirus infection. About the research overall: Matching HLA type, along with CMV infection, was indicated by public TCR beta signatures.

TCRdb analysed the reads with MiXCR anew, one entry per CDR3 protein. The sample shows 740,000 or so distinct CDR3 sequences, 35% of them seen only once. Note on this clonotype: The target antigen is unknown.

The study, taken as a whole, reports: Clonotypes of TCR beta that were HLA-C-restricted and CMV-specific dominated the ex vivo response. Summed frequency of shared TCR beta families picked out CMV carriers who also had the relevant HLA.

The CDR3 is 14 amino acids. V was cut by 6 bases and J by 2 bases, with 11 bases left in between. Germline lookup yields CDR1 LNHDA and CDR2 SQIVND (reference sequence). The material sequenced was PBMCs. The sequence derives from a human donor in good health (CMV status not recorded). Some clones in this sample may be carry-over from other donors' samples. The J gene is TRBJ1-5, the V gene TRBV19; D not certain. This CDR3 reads CASRTRSGNQPQHF. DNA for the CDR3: TGTGCCAGTAGGACACGGTCTGGCAATCAGCCCCAGCATTTT.